These 8 T cell receptor beta chains came from one sample sequenced in a study of cytomegalovirus exposure and HLA in healthy donors. 13 Jbeta primers and 60 Vbeta primers were used for the PCR. TCRdb's copy holds only in-frame clones and misses some; the assay was immunoSEQ multiplex PCR. This sample carries approximately 140,000 clones, 70% to 80% of them seen once, and the ten largest clones take about 3.5%. Material: PBMCs. Receptors originate from a human donor in good health.

The chain couples TRBV6-1 to TRBJ2-7; 10 bases map to TRBD2. Germline CDR1 reads MNHNS; CDR2 reads SASEGT. The length of the CDR3 is 15 residues. The trim removed 5 bases at V and 0 bases at J, leaving 4 bases unmatched. In DNA, the CDR3 is TGTGCCAGCAGTTTCGGACTAGCGGCCTCCTACGAGCAGTACTTC. Its protein product is CASSFGLAASYEQYF.

The chain couples TRBV7-8 to TRBJ1-1; TRBD1 matches 7 bases. The CDR3 contains 14 residues. Trimming took 5 bases from V and 1 from J; bases not matched to a gene: 4. Germline assignment: CDR1 SGHVS and CDR2 FQNEAQ. CDR3 in DNA: TGTGCCAGCAGCGCGACAGGGTCGAACACTGAAGCTTTCTTT. It codes for CASSATGSNTEAFF.

The J gene is TRBJ2-3, the V gene TRBV11-1; possibly TRBD2 for D (6 bases). CDR1 is SGHAT and CDR2 is FQDESV in the germline V gene (reference sequence). Trimming removed 0 bases from V and 3 bases from J, with 10 bases in between. This CDR3 is built from 15 residues. In nucleotides, the CDR3 is TGTGCCAGCAGCTTAGCCCGGGGGTCGACAGATACGCAGTATTTT. Translating it yields CASSLARGSTDTQYF. The full variable domain, with the rest looked up from reference TRBV11-1 and TRBJ2-3, is EAEVAQSPRYKITEKSQAVAFWCDPISGHATLYWYRQILGQGPELLVQFQDESVVDDSQLPKDRFSAERLKGVDSTLKIQPAELGDSAMYLCASSLARGSTDTQYFGPGTRLTVL.

The rearrangement links TRBV2 to TRBJ2-4; 10 bases are a match to TRBD2. Germline values: CDR1 SNHLY, CDR2 FYNNEI. This CDR3 is 18 amino acids long. V lost 5 bases, J lost 6 bases, and 16 bases stayed unmatched. The CDR3 bases are TGTGCCAGCAGTCCAATAAGGACTAGCGGTTTTCGGGGAAACATTCAGTACTTC. This encodes CASSPIRTSGFRGNIQYF.

This chain links TRBV19 with TRBJ1-2; D may be TRBD1 (5 bases). Trimming removed 3 bases from V and 5 bases from J, with 22 bases in between. Germline V gives CDR1 LNHDA, CDR2 SQIVND (reference sequence). The CDR3 sequence is 17 residues long. CDR3 loop: CASSIPGSSITEYGYTF. In nucleotides, the CDR3 is TGTGCCAGTAGTATCCCAGGGTCCTCTATAACAGAATATGGCTACACCTTC.

CDR3 protein: CASSLFGRGNSNQPQHF. As DNA, the CDR3 is TGTGCCAGCAGCTTGTTCGGCAGGGGGAATAGCAATCAGCCCCAGCATTTT. This rearrangement joins TRBV5-6 to TRBJ1-5; 7 positions match TRBD1. Germline trimming cut 1 base from V and 0 bases from J; bases unmatched to any gene: 7. Germline V lookup: CDR1 SGHDT, CDR2 YYEEEE. The CDR3 covers 17 residues.

This rearrangement joins TRBV28 to TRBJ2-5; D perhaps matches TRBD1 (6 bases). Per the germline V gene, CDR1 is MDHEN and CDR2 is SYDVKM. CDR3 length: 14 amino acids. V lost 6 bases to trimming and J lost 4 bases, with 15 bases between them. The CDR3 nucleotides are TGTGCCAGCAGCCTTCAGGTCAGGGGAGAGACCCAGTACTTC. It yields the protein CASSLQVRGETQYF.

This clone was seen a single time. This chain uses TRBV4-3 with TRBJ1-1, with D tentatively TRBD1 (5 bases). Germline CDR1 is LGHNA and CDR2 is YSLEER. The CDR3 covers 16 residues. Between the trimmed V and J ends, which lost 1 base and 0 bases, there was a span of 12 bases. The CDR3 DNA is TGCGCCAGCAGCCAAGTCGTGGGACTTATGAACACTGAAGCTTTCTTT. It specifies CASSQVVGLMNTEAFF.